This passage covers 2 T cell receptor beta chains from one sample sequenced in a study of regulatory T cells in long-lasting Graves disease (dated by TCRdb to about 2021). The time point label corresponds to: newly diagnosed GD, antithyroid drugs for less than 3 months. For both TCR sequencing and RNA sequencing, RNA was extracted from PBMCs in TRIzol. Library creation used multiplex PCR. Sequenced using an Illumina HiSeq 4000. To build TCR beta libraries, CDR3 regions were amplified by Arm-PCR using iRepertoire HTBI primers. Starting from the raw public reads, TCRdb applied fastp trimming at Q25, assembled clones with MiXCR and retained in-frame beta chains. Under each unique CDR3 protein, matching rows form one entry showing the most common genes and DNA. The sample profile shows more than 350,000 distinct CDR3 sequences; under 15% of them were found once. The top ten clonotypes cover roughly 17% of the sample.

These data are also associated with another study on T cells in Graves' hyperthyroidism and ophthalmopathy.

The material was peripheral blood mononuclear cells (PBMCs), obtained at new diagnosis, from a patient treated with antithyroid drugs. These receptors were obtained from a woman under 40 with Graves disease. Donor details come from another sample of the same person, matched by shared clones.

Remarks on this clonotype: A single base separates this from a much larger clone, so it may be a read error. The CDR3 loop reads CASTEWGLSYGQYF. The CDR3 region has the DNA TGTGCCAGCACCGAATGGGGGCTAAGCTACGGGCAGTACTTC. The chain is built from TRBV2 and TRBJ2-7; possible D gene TRBD1, 6 bases. The CDR3 extends over 14 amino acids. Germline V gene data show CDR1 as SNHLY and CDR2 as FYNNEI.

This chain uses TRBV5-1 with TRBJ2-1; D possibly corresponds to TRBD2 (7 bases). The CDR3 runs to 16 residues. Germline CDR1 is SGHRS and CDR2 is YFSETQ. V lost 7 bases and J lost 0, with 17 bases in between. CDR3: CASHREGGSSYNEQFF. CDR3 sequence (DNA): TGCGCCAGCCACAGGGAGGGCGGGAGCTCCTACAATGAGCAGTTCTTC.